This TCR beta chain came from a study of cytomegalovirus exposure and HLA in healthy donors (dated by TCRdb to 2017 to 2019). Notes on the research overall: According to a later analysis, the roughly 120 validation repertoires were produced on the same platform as the 600 to 850 repertoires of the first cohort. The study aimed to test whether signatures of past pathogen exposure could be identified by cataloging public T cell receptors. To predict cytomegalovirus infection status, the study combined high-throughput TCR immunosequencing, statistical association of individual TCRs with disease status, and machine learning. Along with the roughly 670-subject first cohort, a separate validation cohort of over a hundred different subjects was used. Study-level results and caveats: A total of 150 to 200 TCR beta chains were listed by the study as associated with cytomegalovirus. A later analysis had no HLA typing for the validation cohort, so co-occurrence there was scored across all 110 or so repertoires. In vitro tests confirmed that a few of the cytomegalovirus-associated TCR beta chains recognize cytomegalovirus antigens. While some public TCRs were present in many individuals, most TCR sequences turned up only very rarely across donors. A later analysis found that TCRs clustered in the first cohort also tended to co-occur in the 100 to 150 validation repertoires, with approximately 93% of cluster scores above 0. The authors suggested that the approach could potentially be extended to other disease states and immunological phenotypes. The classifier was reported to diagnose cytomegalovirus status with high specificity and sensitivity in both the original and validation cohorts.

The germline V end is reduced by 3 bases and the J end by 2 bases; junction bases left unmatched: 2. As encoded in the germline V gene, CDR1 is SGHAT while CDR2 is FQNNGV. There are 14 amino acids in the CDR3, from cysteine to phenylalanine inclusive. Of all the DNA, just the CDR3 is kept, 42 bases in frame from base 1. The donors were included in the validation cohort of 120 subjects, a group kept apart from the roughly 700-subject first cohort. Note on this clone: Its antigen is still unknown. It has no much larger one-base neighbor in the sample; base qualities were not kept.

Library method: the immunoSEQ multiplex PCR assay. In the authors' own workflow: A statistical classification framework was built to diagnose cytomegalovirus status from the catalog of TCR beta chain sequences. TCRdb re-hosts the immuneACCESS table, in-frame sequences only. Its copies lack some clones; in the studies checked, an unresolved V gene accounts for under half of them, and the cause for the rest is not known. V, J and clone size were drawn from that table, and D and trimming were deduced from the DNA. Here the sample has about 310,000 clones; 88% occur a single time. The ten biggest clones cover around 1% of the sample.

The chain employs TRBV11-2 and TRBJ2-7, with TRBD2 identical over 9 junction bases. This receptor was taken from a man between 25 and 39 years old in good health and CMV-seronegative. The sample comprised PBMCs. CDR3 region: CASSFSGGPYEQYF. The DNA sequence is given as TGTGCCAGCAGCTTTAGCGGGGGACCCTACGAGCAGTACTTC.